The 7 T cell receptor beta chains reported below all come from one sample, sequenced in a study of shared clonotypes between healthy human individuals. Clones were sequenced by immunoSEQ multiplex PCR, and TCRdb holds only the in-frame ones, with some missing. The table includes about 600,000 clones, around three quarters detected once. Sequenced: PBMCs. These receptors originate from a woman in her thirties or forties in good health. Some clones in this sample may be carry-over from other donors' samples.

This clone has just one count. The chain couples TRBV6-1 to TRBJ2-4; TRBD2 might be the D (6 bases). There are 18 residues in the CDR3. Germline CDR1 MNHNS, CDR2 SASEGT. V was shortened by 0 bases and J by 0 bases, with 15 bases between the two germline ends. The CDR3 reads CASSEAFQLALAKNIQYF. The DNA of the CDR3 is TGTGCCAGCAGTGAAGCGTTCCAGCTAGCGTTAGCCAAAAACATTCAGTACTTC.

V usage is TRBV5-1 and J usage is TRBJ1-1; TRBD1 matches at 9 bases. V lost 6 bases and J lost 5; bases outside the gene matches: 5. Germline V gene sequence: CDR1 SGHRS, CDR2 YFSETQ. There are 13 residues in the CDR3. The chain's CDR3 is CASTQGALTEAFF. The CDR3 DNA is TGCGCCAGCACACAGGGGGCGCTTACTGAAGCTTTCTTT. Full variable domain (missing parts from reference TRBV5-1 and TRBJ1-1): KAGVTQTPRYLIKTRGQQVTLSCSPISGHRSVSWYQQTPGQGLQFLFEYFSETQRNKGNFPGRFSGRQFSNSRSEMNVSTLELGDSALYLCASTQGALTEAFFGQGTRLTVV.

The genes are TRBV9 and TRBJ2-1; 7 nucleotides match TRBD2. With V trimmed by 4 bases and J by 2 bases, 9 bases remained unmatched. The CDR3 has 16 residues. The germline CDR1 and CDR2 sequences are SGDLS and YYNGEE. The CDR3 DNA reads TGTGCCAGCAGCCCCTCCGGGGAGGGCCCCTACAATGAGCAGTTCTTC. Protein sequence: CASSPSGEGPYNEQFF.

V usage is TRBV6-1 and J usage is TRBJ1-2; D call uncertain. Germline lookup yields CDR1 MNHNS and CDR2 SASEGT. Trimming removed 5 bases from V and 4 bases from J, with 17 bases in between. The CDR3 sequence is 15 residues long. For the CDR3, the DNA is TGTGCCAGCAGTACAAGGTCCGGGGTTGCCTATGGCTACACCTTC. This gives the protein CASSTRSGVAYGYTF.

J is TRBJ1-1 and V is TRBV28; D remains unclear. This CDR3 spans 14 amino acids. With 6 bases removed from V and 1 base from J, the gap between germline ends came to 12 bases. The germline CDR1 and CDR2 sequences are MDHEN and SYDVKM. CDR3 region: CASSPGGQNTEAFF. The CDR3 DNA is TGTGCCAGCAGCCCCGGCGGGCAGAACACTGAAGCTTTCTTT.

The chain couples TRBV27 to TRBJ2-7, with a weak D call TRBD2 (5 bases). V lost 7 bases, J lost 0 bases, and 16 bases lay in between. The V gene's germline CDR1 is MNHEY and CDR2 SMNVEV (reference sequence). The CDR3 runs to 15 residues. The CDR3 spells CASKRGWESSYEQYF. CDR3 DNA: TGTGCCAGCAAGCGAGGGTGGGAGAGCTCCTACGAGCAGTACTTC.

This clone was recorded a few times. The gene calls are TRBV29-1 and TRBJ1-1; D gene ambiguous. V was clipped by 2 bases and J by 7 bases, with 8 bases between them. CDR1 and CDR2 (germline): SQVTM, ANQGSEA. The CDR3 runs to 11 residues. Here the CDR3 reads CSVESGFEAFF. Written as DNA, the CDR3 is TGCAGCGTTGAATCTGGGTTTGAAGCTTTCTTT. The complete variable domain, with remaining parts taken from reference TRBV29-1 and TRBJ1-1, reads SAVISQKPSRDICQRGTSLTIQCQVDSQVTMMFWYRQQPGQSLTLIATANQGSEATYESGFVIDKFPISRPNLTFSTLTVSNMSPEDSSIYLCSVESGFEAFFGQGTRLTVV.